This T cell receptor beta chain was sequenced in a study of blood T cell repertoires in COVID-19 (dated by TCRdb to 2020 to 2021). For the wider study: The collaborator samples originated in the United States, Italy and Spain and spanned the acute and convalescent phases of COVID-19. The material from the prospective study consisted of cDNA or gDNA derived from T cells, B-cell-depleted T cells, or PBMCs. A freely available public database, intended as a resource for researchers studying the immune response to SARS-CoV-2, is where the repertoires were released. Where available, HLA class I and class II types were taken from metadata supplied by the sample provider and were not determined by assay-based typing. The sample metadata nearly always contained a de-identified subject ID, COVID-19 status, age in years and sex. Subjects who had been exposed to COVID-19, were actively infected with it, or had recovered from it provided the deeply sampled blood TCRbeta repertoires that made up the dataset. Samples were obtained from the ongoing ImmuneRACE study (first 160 participants) and from approximately 1,200 subjects provided by 6 global collaborators. What the study reported, not specific to this receptor: How much clinical and demographic metadata was included differed by source and by participant, and the metadata was provided uncurated.

The collaborating institutions used their own protocols to collect whole blood in K2EDTA tubes. Collaborator samples were shipped for TCRbeta analysis as frozen whole blood, isolated PBMCs, or DNA extracted from either sample type. TCRbeta CDR3 regions were amplified from genomic DNA by means of the immunoSEQ Assay, a bias-controlled multiplex PCR. Per the original workflow: Nucleated cell counts per sample were estimated from amplification of reference gene primers within the assay. Sequence reads were collapsed and filtered to measure the absolute abundance of every unique TCRbeta CDR3 rearrangement. For each sample, productive Simpson clonality was calculated as the square root of Simpson's diversity index across productive rearrangements. TCRdb took this table from immuneACCESS and kept in-frame rearrangements with V and J called. Such tables lack part of the clones; where checked against another copy, unresolved V genes explain under half of the gap, and the rest is unexplained. V and J calls and clone size are copied from that table; D and trimming were computed from the DNA. This sample gives about 190,000 clones in total; around 79% of them show up just once. Around 12% of the sample is taken by the ten largest.

Inclusive of the bounding cysteine and phenylalanine, the CDR3 is 16 residues long. The DNA shown is the 48-base CDR3, in frame from base 1. Trimming removed 2 bases from V and 5 bases from J; the gene matches leave 10 bases unexplained. Per the germline V gene, SGHAT is the CDR1 and FQNNGV is the CDR2. Points on this clone: This clone's antigen is unknown. No clone much larger than this one lies a single base away; base qualities are absent.

The TCR was taken from a woman aged 45-65 years with acute or convalescent COVID-19. The sequenced sample was peripheral blood. The sequence links TRBV11-2 to TRBJ2-3; 7 junctional bases match TRBD2. The CDR3 reads CASSLHLREGQDTQYF. DNA sequence: TGTGCCAGCAGCTTACATTTGAGGGAGGGCCAAGATACGCAGTATTTT.